This TCR beta chain was sequenced for a study of T cell responses to AZD1222 COVID-19 vaccine. This CDR3 has 11 residues. V was shortened by 5 bases and J by 6 bases, with 4 bases between the two germline ends. Germline CDR1 reads KGHSH; CDR2 reads LQKENI. The repertoire was sequenced with immunoSEQ multiplex PCR; TCRdb's copy has only in-frame clones and lacks some. Among 150,000 to 200,000 clones listed, 80% to 95% were seen once. The chain uses TRBV18 and TRBJ2-2; the D is unclear. The material sequenced was peripheral blood, taken on day 0 of AZD1222 vaccination. The clonotype originates from an adult in good health. The CDR3 nucleotides read TGTGCCAGCTCAGTTCCCGGGGAGCTGTTTTTT. Translating gives CASSVPGELFF.